This TCR beta chain was documented in a study of naive and memory T cell subsets. Overall study findings and caveats: From naive to CM, EM and EMRA, diversity decreased and Gini increased. In naive cells, over 85% of TCR sequences were seen only once.

CD8 T cells were positively selected from what remained after CD4 positive selection. Two oligonucleotides, mixed equimolar, formed the beta constant-region primer covering TRBC1 and TRBC2. Nested alpha and beta constant-region primers with the SP2 primer drove four PCR rounds on ligated cDNA. In TCRdb, the UMI-ligation and nested PCR reads were re-called with MiXCR into one record per CDR3 protein. This repertoire shows 15,000 to 20,000 distinct CDR3 sequences, roughly 8.7% found once; its top ten account for approximately 22%. Germline values: CDR1 MDHEN, CDR2 SYDVKM. The CDR3 has 17 amino acids. The ends lost 5 bases at V and 1 base at J; junction bases unmatched: 11. Concerning this clonotype itself: Its antigen is unknown.

Sequencing was performed on central memory CD8+ T cells from blood. The TCR originated in a human donor in good health. This sequence joins TRBV28 and TRBJ2-3, with 8 nucleotides matching TRBD2. The CDR3 protein is CASSIQAGVWGTDTQYF. The CDR3 nucleotides read TGTGCCAGCAGTATTCAAGCGGGAGTGTGGGGCACAGATACGCAGTATTTT.